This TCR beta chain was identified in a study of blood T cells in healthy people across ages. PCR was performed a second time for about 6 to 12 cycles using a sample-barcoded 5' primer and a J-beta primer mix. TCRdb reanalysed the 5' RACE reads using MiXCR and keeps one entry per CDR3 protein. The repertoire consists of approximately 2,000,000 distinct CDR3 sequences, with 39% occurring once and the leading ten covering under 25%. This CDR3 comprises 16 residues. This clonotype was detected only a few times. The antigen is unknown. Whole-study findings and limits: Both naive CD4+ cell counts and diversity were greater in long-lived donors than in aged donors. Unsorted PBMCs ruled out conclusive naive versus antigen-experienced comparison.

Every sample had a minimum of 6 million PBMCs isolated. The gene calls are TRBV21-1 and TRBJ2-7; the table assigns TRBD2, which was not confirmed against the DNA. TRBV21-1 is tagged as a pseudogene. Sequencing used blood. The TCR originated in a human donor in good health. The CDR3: CASSKGGGYWSYEQYF. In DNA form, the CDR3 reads TGTGCCAGCAGCAAGGGAGGGGGATATTGGTCGTACGAGCAGTACTTC.